The 10 T cell receptor beta chains in this list originate from one sample, sequenced in a study of cytomegalovirus exposure and HLA in healthy donors. Amplification used 60 Vbeta primers and 13 Jbeta primers. The repertoire was sequenced with immunoSEQ multiplex PCR; TCRdb's copy has only in-frame clones and lacks some. The sample carries some 100,000 clones, 65% to 75% recorded once. Source material: PBMCs. Receptors originate from a woman younger than 35 in good health and CMV-seropositive.

This chain connects TRBV7-8 to TRBJ2-1, with D uncertain. CDR3 length: 13 amino acids. V was clipped by 6 bases and J by 0 bases, with 6 bases between them. CDR1 is SGHVS and CDR2 is FQNEAQ in the germline V gene. CDR3 loop: CASRPGSYNEQFF. The CDR3 DNA follows: TGTGCCAGCAGACCCGGCTCCTACAATGAGCAGTTCTTC.

This clone was seen just once. The chain recombines TRBV5-6 with TRBJ1-5, with 7 bases that match TRBD1. Trimming at V came to 4 bases and at J to 2 bases, leaving 0 bases not matched to a gene. The CDR3 length is 13 residues. Germline CDR1 reads SGHDT; CDR2 reads YYEEEE. The CDR3 nucleotides are TGTGCCAGCAGCGGGACAGGCAATCAGCCCCAGCATTTT. Residues: CASSGTGNQPQHF.

The chain combines TRBV7-9 with TRBJ2-7; 8 nucleotides agree with TRBD2. V gave up 6 bases and J gave up 0 bases; unmatched junction bases: 10. The CDR3 is 16 amino acids. Germline CDR1 is SEHNR and CDR2 is FQNEAQ (reference sequence). The DNA of the CDR3 is TGTGCCAGCAGTCCGGTCGGCGCGGGGGGCTCCTACGAGCAGTACTTC. As protein: CASSPVGAGGSYEQYF.

This clone appeared once. V usage is TRBV4-1 and J usage is TRBJ1-1; 8 bases agree with TRBD1. Looked up from germline, CDR1 is MGHRA and CDR2 is YSYEKL. CDR3 length equals 19 residues. Trimming took 0 bases from V and 4 from J; bases not matched to a gene: 16. Written as DNA, the CDR3 is TGCGCCAGCAGCCAAGATCCAGGTCAGGGGGCAGGAGAGGGCACTGAAGCTTTCTTT. Translated, it gives CASSQDPGQGAGEGTEAFF.

This clone was observed a few times. This chain connects TRBV7-2 to TRBJ2-7; 12 nucleotides align to TRBD2. The CDR3 consists of 15 residues. Germline lookup yields CDR1 SGHTA and CDR2 FQGNSA. With 6 bases clipped from V and 7 bases from J, the junction kept 10 bases outside the gene matches. Here the CDR3 reads CASRRLAGEGGEQYF. In DNA, the CDR3 is TGTGCCAGCAGACGACTAGCGGGAGAGGGTGGGGAGCAGTACTTC.

The chain recombines TRBV4-1 with TRBJ2-7, with 10 bases lining up with TRBD2. CDR3 length equals 14 residues. Per the germline V gene, CDR1 is MGHRA and CDR2 is YSYEKL. Unmatched junction bases numbered 5, after V lost 2 bases and J lost 7 bases. The CDR3 loop reads CASSQLAGVREQYF. The DNA of the CDR3 is TGCGCCAGCAGCCAACTAGCGGGAGTCCGGGAGCAGTACTTC.

The J gene is TRBJ2-1, the V gene TRBV29-1; a possible D gene is TRBD2 (5 bases). Germline lookup yields CDR1 SQVTM and CDR2 ANQGSEA. The CDR3 totals 16 residues. Trimming stripped 6 bases from V and 2 bases from J, with 20 bases between. CDR3 region: CSVAPVSERPYNEQFF. The CDR3 DNA sequence: TGCAGCGTGGCCCCCGTTAGCGAGAGACCCTACAATGAGCAGTTCTTC.

The rearrangement uses TRBV28 and TRBJ2-7; 9 bases fit TRBD2. V was pared by 1 base and J by 3 bases, with 4 bases of the junction left unmatched. Germline loops: CDR1 MDHEN, CDR2 SYDVKM. The CDR3 has 15 amino acids. CDR3 loop: CASSLSASGVYEQYF. The CDR3 DNA sequence: TGTGCCAGCAGTTTATCCGCTAGCGGGGTCTACGAGCAGTACTTC.

The V call is TRBV11-2, the J call TRBJ2-7; a weak D match, TRBD2 (6 bases). The CDR3 spans 13 residues. Trimming removed 5 bases from V and 3 bases from J, with 11 bases in between. Germline CDR1 SGHAT, CDR2 FQNNGV. The CDR3 is CASSPGSYYEQYF. Here the CDR3 DNA reads TGTGCCAGCAGCCCCGGGAGCTACTACGAGCAGTACTTC.

This chain links TRBV4-3 with TRBJ1-2; D call uncertain. The germline V gene has CDR1 LGHNA and CDR2 YSLEER. The CDR3 runs to 15 residues. With 0 bases removed from V and 3 bases from J, the gap between germline ends came to 11 bases. The CDR3 sequence: CASSQDRYSYYGYTF. The CDR3 region has the DNA TGCGCCAGCAGCCAAGATCGGTACAGTTACTATGGCTACACCTTC.